The present entry profiles one TCR beta chain with its context. The data stem from a study of T cells in Graves' hyperthyroidism and ophthalmopathy. The CDR3 regions of TCR beta were amplified from RNA transcripts. First-round RT-PCR with HTBI primers amplified the TCR CDR3 region. Via MiXCR, TCRdb re-called the multiplex PCR reads, giving one row per CDR3 protein. The top ten hold 3.7% of the sample, which has about 360,000 distinct CDR3 sequences, 19% seen once. This CDR3 is 12 amino acids long. The V and J ends lost 6 bases and 6 bases, in that order; junction bases with no gene match: 3. Sequencing used blood. This sequence was found in a woman aged 18-29 years with Graves' hyperthyroidism. The chain employs TRBV12-3 or TRBV12-4 and TRBJ2-7, with TRBD1 identical over 9 bases. Here the CDR3 reads CASRRDRAEQYF. The CDR3 nucleotides are TGTGCCAGCAGGAGGGACAGGGCCGAGCAGTACTTC.